The clone carrying this T cell receptor beta chain was found many times. With MiXCR, TCRdb reprocessed the PCR reads. This repertoire shows under 5,000 clones, around 35% found once; its top ten account for around 40%. The data derive from a study of metastatic and nonmetastatic thyroid tumors. V dropped 4 bases and J dropped 7 bases, with 13 bases sitting between them. Germline V gene sequence: CDR1 LNHDA, CDR2 SQIVND (reference sequence). This CDR3 has 13 residues. Patients had received no treatment of any kind before thyroid surgery. The sequence derives from a male donor with papillary thyroid cancer or a benign thyroid nodule (not recorded which). Some clones in this sample may be carry-over from other donors' samples. Material for sequencing was adjacent normal tissue. The rearrangement uses TRBV19 and TRBJ2-5; perhaps TRBD2 as D (6 bases). The CDR3 loop is CASSTGTSGTQYF. In DNA form, the CDR3 reads TGTGCCAGTAGTACCGGGACTTCGGGGACCCAGTACTTC.